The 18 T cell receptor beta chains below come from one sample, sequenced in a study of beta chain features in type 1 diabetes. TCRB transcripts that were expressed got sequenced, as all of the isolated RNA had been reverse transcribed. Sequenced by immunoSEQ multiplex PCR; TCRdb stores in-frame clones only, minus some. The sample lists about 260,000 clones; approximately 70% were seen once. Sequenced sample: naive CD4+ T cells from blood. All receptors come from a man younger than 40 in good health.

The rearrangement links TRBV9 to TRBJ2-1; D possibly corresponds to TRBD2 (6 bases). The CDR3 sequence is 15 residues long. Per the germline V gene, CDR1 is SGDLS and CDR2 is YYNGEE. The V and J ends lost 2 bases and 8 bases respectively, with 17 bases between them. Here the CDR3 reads CASSVRLEGFHEQFF. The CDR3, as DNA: TGTGCCAGCAGCGTTAGACTAGAAGGCTTCCATGAGCAGTTCTTC.

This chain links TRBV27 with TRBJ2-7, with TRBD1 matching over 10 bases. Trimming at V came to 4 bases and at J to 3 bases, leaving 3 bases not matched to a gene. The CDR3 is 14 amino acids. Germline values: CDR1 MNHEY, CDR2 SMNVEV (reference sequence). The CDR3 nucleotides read TGTGCCAGCAGTTCCCGGGACAGGGGCTACGAGCAGTACTTC. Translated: CASSSRDRGYEQYF.

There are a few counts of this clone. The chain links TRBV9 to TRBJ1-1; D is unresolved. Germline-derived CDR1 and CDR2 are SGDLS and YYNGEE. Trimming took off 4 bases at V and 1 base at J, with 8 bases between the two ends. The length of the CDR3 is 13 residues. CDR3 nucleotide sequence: TGTGCCAGCAGCCCTATTCCGAACACTGAAGCTTTCTTT. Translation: CASSPIPNTEAFF. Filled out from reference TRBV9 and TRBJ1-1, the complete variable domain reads DSGVTQTPKHLITATGQRVTLRCSPRSGDLSVYWYQQSLDQGLQFLIQYYNGEERAKGNILERFSAQQFPDLHSELNLSSLELGDSALYFCASSPIPNTEAFFGQGTRLTVV.

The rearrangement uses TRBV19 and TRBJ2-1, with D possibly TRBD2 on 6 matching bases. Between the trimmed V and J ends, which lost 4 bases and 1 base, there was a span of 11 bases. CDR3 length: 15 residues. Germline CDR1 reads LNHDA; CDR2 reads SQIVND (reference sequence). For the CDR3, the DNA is TGTGCCAGTAGTAAACCGGGAGATTCCTACAATGAGCAGTTCTTC. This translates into CASSKPGDSYNEQFF.

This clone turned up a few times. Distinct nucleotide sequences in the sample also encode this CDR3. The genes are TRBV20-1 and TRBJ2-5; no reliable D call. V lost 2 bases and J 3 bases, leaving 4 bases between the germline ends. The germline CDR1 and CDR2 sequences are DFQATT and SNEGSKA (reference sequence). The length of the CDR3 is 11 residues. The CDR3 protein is CSARSEETQYF. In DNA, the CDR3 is TGCAGTGCTAGATCAGAAGAGACCCAGTACTTC.

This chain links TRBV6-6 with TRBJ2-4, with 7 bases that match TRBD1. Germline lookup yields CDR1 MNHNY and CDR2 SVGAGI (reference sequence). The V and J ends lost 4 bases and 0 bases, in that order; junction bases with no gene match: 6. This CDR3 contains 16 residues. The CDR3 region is CASSLDRPLAKNIQYF. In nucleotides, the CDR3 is TGTGCCAGCAGTTTGGACAGGCCCTTAGCCAAAAACATTCAGTACTTC.

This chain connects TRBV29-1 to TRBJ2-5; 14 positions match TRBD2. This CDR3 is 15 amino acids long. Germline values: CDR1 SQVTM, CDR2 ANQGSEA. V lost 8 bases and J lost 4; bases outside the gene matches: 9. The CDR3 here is CSSGLAGERGETQYF. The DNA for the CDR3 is TGCAGCTCGGGACTAGCGGGAGAGCGGGGAGAGACCCAGTACTTC.

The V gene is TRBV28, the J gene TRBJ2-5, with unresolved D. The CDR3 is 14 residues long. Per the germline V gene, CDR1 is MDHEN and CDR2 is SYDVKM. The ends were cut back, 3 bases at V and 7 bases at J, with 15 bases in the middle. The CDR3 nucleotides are TGTGCCAGCAGTTTTGCATCAGGCCATGGGACCCAGTACTTC. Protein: CASSFASGHGTQYF. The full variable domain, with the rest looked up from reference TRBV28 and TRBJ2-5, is DVKVTQSSRYLVKRTGEKVFLECVQDMDHENMFWYRQDPGLGLRLIYFSYDVKMKEKGDIPEGYSVSREKKERFSLILESASTNQTSMYLCASSFASGHGTQYFGPGTRLLVL.

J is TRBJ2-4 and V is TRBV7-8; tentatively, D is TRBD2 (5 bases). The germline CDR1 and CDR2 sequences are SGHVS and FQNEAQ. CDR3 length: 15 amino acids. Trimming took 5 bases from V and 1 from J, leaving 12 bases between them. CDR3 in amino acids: CASSPGGPAKNIQYF. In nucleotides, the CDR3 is TGTGCCAGCAGCCCTGGCGGGCCTGCCAAAAACATTCAGTACTTC.

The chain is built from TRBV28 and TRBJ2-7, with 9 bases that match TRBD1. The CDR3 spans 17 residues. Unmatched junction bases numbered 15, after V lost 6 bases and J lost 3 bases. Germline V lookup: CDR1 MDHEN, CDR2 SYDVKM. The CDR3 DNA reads TGTGCCAGCAGCCCCCCAGGACCGGGACAGGGACTCTACGAGCAGTACTTC. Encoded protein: CASSPPGPGQGLYEQYF.

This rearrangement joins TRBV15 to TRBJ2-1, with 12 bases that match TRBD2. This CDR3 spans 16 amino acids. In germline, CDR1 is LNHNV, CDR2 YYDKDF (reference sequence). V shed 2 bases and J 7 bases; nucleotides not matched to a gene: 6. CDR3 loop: CATSRFTSGGLNEQFF. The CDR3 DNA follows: TGTGCCACCAGCAGATTTACTAGCGGGGGGCTAAATGAGCAGTTCTTC.

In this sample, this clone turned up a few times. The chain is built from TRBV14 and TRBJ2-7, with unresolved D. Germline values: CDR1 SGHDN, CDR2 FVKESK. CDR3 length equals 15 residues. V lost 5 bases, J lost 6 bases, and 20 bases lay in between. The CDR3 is CASSLSIKLVGEQYF. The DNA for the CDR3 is TGTGCCAGCAGCTTGTCAATTAAGCTTGTCGGCGAGCAGTACTTC.

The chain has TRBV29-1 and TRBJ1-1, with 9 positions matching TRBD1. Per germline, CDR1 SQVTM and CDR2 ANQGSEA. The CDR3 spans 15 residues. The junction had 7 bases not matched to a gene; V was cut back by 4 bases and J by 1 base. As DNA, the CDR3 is TGCAGCGTTGTAGTGACAGGGGGATGGAACACTGAAGCTTTCTTT. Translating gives CSVVVTGGWNTEAFF.

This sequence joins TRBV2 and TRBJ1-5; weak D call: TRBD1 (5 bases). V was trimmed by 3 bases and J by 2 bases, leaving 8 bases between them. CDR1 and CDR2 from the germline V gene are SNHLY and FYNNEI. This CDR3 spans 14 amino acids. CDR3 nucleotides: TGTGCCAGCAGTGACAGGGTGGGCAATCAGCCCCAGCATTTT. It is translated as CASSDRVGNQPQHF.

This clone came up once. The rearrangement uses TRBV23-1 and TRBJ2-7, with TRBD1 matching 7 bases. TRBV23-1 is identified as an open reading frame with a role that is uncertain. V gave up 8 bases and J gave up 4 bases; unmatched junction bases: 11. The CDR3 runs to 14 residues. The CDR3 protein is CASDTEGAWYEQYF. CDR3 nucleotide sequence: TGCGCCAGCGACACAGAGGGGGCGTGGTACGAGCAGTACTTC.

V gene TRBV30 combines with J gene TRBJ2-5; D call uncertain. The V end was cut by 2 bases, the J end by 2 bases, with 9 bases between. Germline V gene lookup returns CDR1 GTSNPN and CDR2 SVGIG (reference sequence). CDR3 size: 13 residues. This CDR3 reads CAWSPNVQETQYF. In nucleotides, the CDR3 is TGTGCCTGGAGTCCAAACGTTCAAGAGACCCAGTACTTC.

In DNA form, the CDR3 reads TGTGCCAGCAGTGAACGACAGGGGAAGGGACAGACCCAGTACTTC. Translated: CASSERQGKGQTQYF. The chain employs TRBV6-1 and TRBJ2-5, with 8 bases fitting TRBD1. The CDR3 covers 15 residues. From germline, CDR1 is MNHNS and CDR2 SASEGT. Trimming took 2 bases from V and 6 from J; bases not matched to a gene: 8.

The DNA of the CDR3 is TGTGCCAGCTCACCACCGGTATTAGCCACAGATACGCAGTATTTT. Its protein product is CASSPPVLATDTQYF. The chain is built from TRBV18 and TRBJ2-3; D remains unclear. CDR1 KGHSH and CDR2 LQKENI come from the germline V gene. Between the trimmed V and J ends, which lost 0 bases and 2 bases, there was a span of 9 bases. The CDR3 has 15 amino acids. Variable domain in full (rest from reference TRBV18 and TRBJ2-3): NAGVMQNPRHLVRRRGQEARLRCSPMKGHSHVYWYRQLPEEGLKFMVYLQKENIIDESGMPKERFSAEFPKEGPSILRIQQVVRGDSAAYFCASSPPVLATDTQYFGPGTRLTVL.